The following is a T cell receptor beta chain sequence with its context. Its specificity is not known. Constant-segment primers served in 5'RACE that generated TCR alpha and TCR beta cDNA libraries bearing sample barcodes and UMIs. A single record per CDR3 protein comes from TCRdb applying MiXCR to the 5' RACE reads. The data show 380,000 or so distinct CDR3 sequences, roughly an eighth seen once. The source of the sample is a study of T-cell memory formation after mild COVID-19. About the study: In these data, TCR clusters were largely donor specific. General study points: Pre-infection memory showed some responding clones, and this suggested that cross-reactive memory joined. Day 15 to 85 contracting clones showed balanced CD4/CD8; day 15 to 37 expanders favored CD4+.

With 6 bases clipped from V and 8 bases from J, the junction kept 10 bases outside the gene matches. This CDR3 is 13 amino acids long. Germline V gene data show CDR1 as DFQATT and CDR2 as SNEGSKA (reference sequence). This clonotype was obtained from a man between 18 and 35 years old who had mild COVID-19 (a few samples of this study predate the infection). Cell type and time point are not known. The chain is built from TRBV20-1 and TRBJ2-4; 7 bases are shared with TRBD1. Sequencing was carried out using PBMCs or a T cell subset sorted from them (not recorded which). This CDR3 reads CSATQGVRDIQYF. CDR3 DNA sequence: TGCAGTGCCACTCAGGGGGTGAGGGACATTCAGTACTTC.